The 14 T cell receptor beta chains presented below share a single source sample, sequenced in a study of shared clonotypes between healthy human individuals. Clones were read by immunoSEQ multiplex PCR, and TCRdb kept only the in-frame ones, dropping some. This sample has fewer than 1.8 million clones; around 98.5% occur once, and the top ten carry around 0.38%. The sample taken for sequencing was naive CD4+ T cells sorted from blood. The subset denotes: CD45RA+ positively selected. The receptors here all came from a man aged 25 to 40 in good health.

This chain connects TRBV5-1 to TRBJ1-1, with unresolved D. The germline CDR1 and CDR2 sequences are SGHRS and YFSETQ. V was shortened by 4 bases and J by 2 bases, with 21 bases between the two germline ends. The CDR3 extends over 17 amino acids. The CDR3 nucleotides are TGCGCCAGCAGCCCGAATTTGGTGATAGGCCGTAACACTGAAGCTTTCTTT. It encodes CASSPNLVIGRNTEAFF.

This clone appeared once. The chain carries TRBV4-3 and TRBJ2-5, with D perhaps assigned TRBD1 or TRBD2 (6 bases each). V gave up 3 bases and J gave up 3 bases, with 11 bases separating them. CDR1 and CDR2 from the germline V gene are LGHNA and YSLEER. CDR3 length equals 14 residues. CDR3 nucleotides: TGCGCCAGCAGCCATGGCGGGGACAAAGAGACCCAGTACTTC. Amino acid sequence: CASSHGGDKETQYF.

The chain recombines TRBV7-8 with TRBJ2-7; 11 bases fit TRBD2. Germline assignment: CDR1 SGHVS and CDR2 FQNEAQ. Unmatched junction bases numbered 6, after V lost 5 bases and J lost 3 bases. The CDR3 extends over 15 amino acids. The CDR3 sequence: CASSLTSGSNYEQYF. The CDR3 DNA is TGTGCCAGCAGCCTAACTAGCGGGAGTAACTACGAGCAGTACTTC.

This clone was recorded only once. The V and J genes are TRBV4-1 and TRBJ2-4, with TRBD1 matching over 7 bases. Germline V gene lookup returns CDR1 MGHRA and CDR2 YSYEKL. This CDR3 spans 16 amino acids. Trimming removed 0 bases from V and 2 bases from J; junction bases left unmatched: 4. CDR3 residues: CASSQETGRTKNIQYF. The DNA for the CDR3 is TGCGCCAGCAGCCAAGAGACAGGGCGAACCAAAAACATTCAGTACTTC.

CDR3 sequence reads: CASGSGGSYEQYF. CDR3 in DNA: TGTGCCAGCGGGTCAGGAGGCTCCTACGAGCAGTACTTC. The V call is TRBV2, the J call TRBJ2-7; a weak D match, TRBD2 (5 bases). Germline V gene lookup returns CDR1 SNHLY and CDR2 FYNNEI. The CDR3 covers 13 residues. Deletions cut 8 bases from V and 0 bases from J, with 11 bases between.

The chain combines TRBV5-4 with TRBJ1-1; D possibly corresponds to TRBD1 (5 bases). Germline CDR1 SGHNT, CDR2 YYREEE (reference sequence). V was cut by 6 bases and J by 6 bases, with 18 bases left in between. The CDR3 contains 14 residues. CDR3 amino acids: CASNWGPEISEAFF. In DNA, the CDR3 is TGTGCCAGCAACTGGGGACCCGAGATCTCTGAAGCTTTCTTT.

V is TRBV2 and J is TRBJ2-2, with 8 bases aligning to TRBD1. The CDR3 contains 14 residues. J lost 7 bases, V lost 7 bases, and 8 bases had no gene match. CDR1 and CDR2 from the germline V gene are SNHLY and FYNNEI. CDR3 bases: TGTGCCAGCAAGGGACAGGAGGGTCACGGGGAGCTGTTTTTT. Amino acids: CASKGQEGHGELFF.

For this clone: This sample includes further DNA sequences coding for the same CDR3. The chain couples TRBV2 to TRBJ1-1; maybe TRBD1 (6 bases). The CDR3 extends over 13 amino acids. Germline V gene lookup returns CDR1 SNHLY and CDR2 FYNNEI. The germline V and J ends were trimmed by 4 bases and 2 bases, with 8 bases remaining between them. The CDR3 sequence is CASSGQVNTEAFF. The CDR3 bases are TGTGCCAGCAGTGGACAGGTAAACACTGAAGCTTTCTTT.

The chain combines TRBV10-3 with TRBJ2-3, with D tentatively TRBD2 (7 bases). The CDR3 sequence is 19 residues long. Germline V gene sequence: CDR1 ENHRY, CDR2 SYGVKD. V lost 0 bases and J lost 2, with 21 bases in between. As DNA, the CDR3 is TGTGCCATCAGTGAGTCCAGGCTGCGCGGGGGCGATTACACAGATACGCAGTATTTT. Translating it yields CAISESRLRGGDYTDTQYF.

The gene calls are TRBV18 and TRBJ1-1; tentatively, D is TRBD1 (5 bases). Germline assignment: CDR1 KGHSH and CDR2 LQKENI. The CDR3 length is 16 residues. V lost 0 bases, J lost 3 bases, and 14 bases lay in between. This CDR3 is CASSPPIAGSHTEAFF. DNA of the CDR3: TGTGCCAGCTCACCACCTATCGCAGGGAGCCACACTGAAGCTTTCTTT.

CDR3 sequence: CASSTGAYEKLFF. Written as DNA, the CDR3 is TGTGCCAGTAGTACCGGGGCGTATGAAAAACTGTTTTTT. The chain recombines TRBV19 with TRBJ1-4; tentative D call: TRBD1 (5 bases). Germline V CDR1 and CDR2: LNHDA, SQIVND (reference sequence). This CDR3 contains 13 residues. Trimming stripped 4 bases from V and 6 bases from J, with 9 bases between.

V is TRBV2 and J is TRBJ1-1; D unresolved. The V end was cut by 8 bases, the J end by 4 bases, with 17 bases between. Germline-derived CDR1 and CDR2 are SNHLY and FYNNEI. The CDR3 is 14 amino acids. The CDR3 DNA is TGTGCCAGCTCCTCTGTTAGGGAGAGCACTGAAGCTTTCTTT. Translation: CASSSVRESTEAFF. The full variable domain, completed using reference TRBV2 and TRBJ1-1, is EPEVTQTPSHQVTQMGQEVILRCVPISNHLYFYWYRQILGQKVEFLVSFYNNEISEKSEIFDDQFSVERPDGSNFTLKIRSTKLEDSAMYFCASSSVRESTEAFFGQGTRLTVV.

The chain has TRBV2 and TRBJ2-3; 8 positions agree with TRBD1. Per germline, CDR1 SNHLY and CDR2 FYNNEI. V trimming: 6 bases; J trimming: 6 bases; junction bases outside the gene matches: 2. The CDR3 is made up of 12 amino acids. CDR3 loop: CASRQGADTQYF. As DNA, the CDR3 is TGTGCCAGCAGGCAGGGGGCGGATACGCAGTATTTT.

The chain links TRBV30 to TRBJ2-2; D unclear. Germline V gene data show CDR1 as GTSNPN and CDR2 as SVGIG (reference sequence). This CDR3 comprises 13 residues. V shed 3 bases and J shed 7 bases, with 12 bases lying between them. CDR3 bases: TGTGCCTGGAGCAACGCCATGGGCGGGGAGCTGTTTTTT. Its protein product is CAWSNAMGGELFF.